These 7 T cell receptor beta chains were all obtained from the same sample, sequenced in a study of blood T cell repertoires in COVID-19. Assay used: immunoSEQ multiplex PCR; TCRdb lists only in-frame clones, some missing. This table holds some 110,000 clones, around 80% found once. The sample was peripheral blood. These receptors all come from a woman aged 55-69 years with acute or convalescent COVID-19.

This clone was detected only a few times. This sequence joins TRBV13 and TRBJ2-1, with D possibly matching TRBD1 (6 bases). CDR1 is PRHDT and CDR2 is FYEKMQ in the germline V gene (reference sequence). With 1 base removed from V and 9 bases from J, the gap between germline ends came to 16 bases. The CDR3 loop spans 15 amino acids. The CDR3 loop is CASSLEGGQISEQFF. In DNA form, the CDR3 reads TGTGCCAGCAGCTTAGAAGGGGGTCAGATCAGTGAGCAGTTCTTC.

V is TRBV25-1 and J is TRBJ2-7; D is uncertain. The germline V gene encodes CDR1 MGHDK and CDR2 SYGVNS. CDR3 length: 12 amino acids. V lost 7 bases, J lost 6 bases, and 13 bases lay in between. For the CDR3, the DNA is TGTGCCAGCAAGAAACTACGAGGCGAGCAGTACTTC. Amino acid sequence: CASKKLRGEQYF.

The V gene is TRBV13, the J gene TRBJ2-3; 8 bases match TRBD2. The V and J ends lost 1 base and 6 bases, in that order; junction bases with no gene match: 6. This CDR3 is 15 amino acids long. The germline V gene encodes CDR1 PRHDT and CDR2 FYEKMQ (reference sequence). In DNA, the CDR3 is TGTGCCAGCAGCTTAGATCCCGGGAGGGGGGATACGCAGTATTTT. Its translation: CASSLDPGRGDTQYF.

The chain couples TRBV5-1 to TRBJ2-2; possibly TRBD1 for D (5 bases). V gave up 6 bases and J gave up 5 bases, with 5 bases separating them. The CDR3 totals 11 residues. Germline values: CDR1 SGHRS, CDR2 YFSETQ. CDR3 sequence: CASTGTGELFF. In nucleotides, the CDR3 is TGCGCCAGCACAGGGACCGGGGAGCTGTTTTTT.

CDR3 DNA: TGTGCCAGCAGCCAAGGTGGGACAGGACCTACCTACGAGCAGTACTTC. This encodes CASSQGGTGPTYEQYF. This chain connects TRBV14 to TRBJ2-7, with 8 bases that match TRBD1. The CDR3 is made up of 16 amino acids. From germline, CDR1 is SGHDN and CDR2 FVKESK. The V gene end was trimmed by 1 base and the J gene end by 2 bases; junction bases not matched to a gene: 7.

J is TRBJ1-1 and V is TRBV19; 7 bases fit TRBD1. Germline-derived CDR1 and CDR2 are LNHDA and SQIVND (reference sequence). This CDR3 contains 13 residues. Trimming cost V 7 bases and J 4 bases; bases outside gene matches: 6. CDR3 in DNA: TGTGCCAGTAATGACAGGGTGGGCACTGAAGCTTTCTTT. As protein: CASNDRVGTEAFF.

The V and J genes are TRBV19 and TRBJ2-2, with 12 bases fitting TRBD2. J gave up 6 bases and V 5 bases, and 10 bases lay outside the gene matches. The CDR3 loop spans 17 amino acids. Per the germline V gene, CDR1 is LNHDA and CDR2 is SQIVND (reference sequence). The CDR3 DNA reads TGTGCCAGTAGTCCTCTAGCGGGAGGGGGTCGGGCCGGGGAGCTGTTTTTT. Protein product: CASSPLAGGGRAGELFF. The variable domain in full, with the rest retrieved from reference TRBV19 and TRBJ2-2, is DGGITQSPKYLFRKEGQNVTLSCEQNLNHDAMYWYRQDPGQGLRLIYYSQIVNDFQKGDIAEGYSVSREKKESFPLTVTSAQKNPTAFYLCASSPLAGGGRAGELFFGEGSRLTVL.